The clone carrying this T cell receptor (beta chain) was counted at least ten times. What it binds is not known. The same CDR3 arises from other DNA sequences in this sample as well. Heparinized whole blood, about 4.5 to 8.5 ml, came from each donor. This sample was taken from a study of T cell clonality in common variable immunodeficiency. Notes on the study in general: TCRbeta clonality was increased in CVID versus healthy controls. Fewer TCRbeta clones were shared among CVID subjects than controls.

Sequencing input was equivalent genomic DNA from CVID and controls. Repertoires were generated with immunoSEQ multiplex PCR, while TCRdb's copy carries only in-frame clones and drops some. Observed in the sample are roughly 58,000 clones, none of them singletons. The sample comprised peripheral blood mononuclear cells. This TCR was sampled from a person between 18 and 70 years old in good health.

The covered CDR3 bases are TGTGCCAGCAGTCTGACTAGCGGGAGCACAGATACG. Protein sequence: CASSLTSGSTDT. The CDR3, in full, reads CASSLTSGSTDTQYF. The V gene is TRBV5-4, the J gene TRBJ2-3, with 10 bases lining up with TRBD2. The read terminates 3 residues before the CDR3 end, so the remaining end is supplied by the germline J gene. Losses at the gene ends were 5 bases for V and 0 bases for J; bases not matched to a gene: 3. CDR3 length: 15 residues. Germline V gene sequence: CDR1 SGHNT, CDR2 YYREEE (reference sequence).